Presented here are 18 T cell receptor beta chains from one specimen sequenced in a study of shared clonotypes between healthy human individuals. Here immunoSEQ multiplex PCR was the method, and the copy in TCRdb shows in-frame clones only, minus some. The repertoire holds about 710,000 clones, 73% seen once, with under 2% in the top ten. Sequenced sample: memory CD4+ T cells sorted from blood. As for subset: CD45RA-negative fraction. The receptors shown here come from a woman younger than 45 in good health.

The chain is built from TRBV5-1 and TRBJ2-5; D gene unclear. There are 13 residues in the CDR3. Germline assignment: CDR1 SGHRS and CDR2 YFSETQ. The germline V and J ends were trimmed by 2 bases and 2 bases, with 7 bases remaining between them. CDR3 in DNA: TGCGCCAGCAGCTTAGTGCCTCAAGAGACCCAGTACTTC. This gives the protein CASSLVPQETQYF.

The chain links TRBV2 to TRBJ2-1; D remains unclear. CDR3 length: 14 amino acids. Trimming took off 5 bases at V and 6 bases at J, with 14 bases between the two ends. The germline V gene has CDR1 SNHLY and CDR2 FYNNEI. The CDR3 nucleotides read TGTGCCAGCAGTCCAAGATGGGCCCGCAATGAGCAGTTCTTC. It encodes CASSPRWARNEQFF.

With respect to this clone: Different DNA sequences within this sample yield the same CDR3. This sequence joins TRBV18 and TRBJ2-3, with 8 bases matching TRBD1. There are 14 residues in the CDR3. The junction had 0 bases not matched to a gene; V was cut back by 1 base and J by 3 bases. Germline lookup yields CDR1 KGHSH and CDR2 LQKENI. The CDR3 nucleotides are TGTGCCAGCTCACCACGACAGGGGACAGATACGCAGTATTTT. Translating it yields CASSPRQGTDTQYF.

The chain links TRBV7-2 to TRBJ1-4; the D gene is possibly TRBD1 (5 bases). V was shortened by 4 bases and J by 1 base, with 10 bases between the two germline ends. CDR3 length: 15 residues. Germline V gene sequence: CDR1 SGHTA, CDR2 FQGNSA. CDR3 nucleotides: TGTGCCAGCAGCTCTCGACAGAAAACTAATGAAAAACTGTTTTTT. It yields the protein CASSSRQKTNEKLFF.

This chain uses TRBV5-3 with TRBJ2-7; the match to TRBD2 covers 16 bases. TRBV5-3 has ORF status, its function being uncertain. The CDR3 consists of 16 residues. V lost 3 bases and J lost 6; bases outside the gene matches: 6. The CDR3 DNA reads TGTGCCAGAAGCTCGGGACTAGCGGGAGGGCGGTTCGAGCAGTACTTC. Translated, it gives CARSSGLAGGRFEQYF.

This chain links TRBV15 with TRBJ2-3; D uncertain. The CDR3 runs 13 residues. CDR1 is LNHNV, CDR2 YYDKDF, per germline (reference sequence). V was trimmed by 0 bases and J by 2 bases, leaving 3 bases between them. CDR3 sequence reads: CATSRDSTDTQYF. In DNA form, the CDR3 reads TGTGCCACCAGCAGAGACTCCACAGATACGCAGTATTTT.

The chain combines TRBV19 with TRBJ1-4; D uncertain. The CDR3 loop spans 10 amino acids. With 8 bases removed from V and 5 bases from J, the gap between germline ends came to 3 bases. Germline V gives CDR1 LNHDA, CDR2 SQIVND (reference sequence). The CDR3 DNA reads TGTGCCAGTGGGAATGAAAAACTGTTTTTT. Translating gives CASGNEKLFF.

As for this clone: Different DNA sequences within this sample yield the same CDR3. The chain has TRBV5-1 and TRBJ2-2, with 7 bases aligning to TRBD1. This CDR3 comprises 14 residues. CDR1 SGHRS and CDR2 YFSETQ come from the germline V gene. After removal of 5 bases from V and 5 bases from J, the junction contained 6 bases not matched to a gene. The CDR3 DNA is TGCGCCAGCAGTCCCGGGACAGTAACCGGGGAGCTGTTTTTT. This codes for CASSPGTVTGELFF.

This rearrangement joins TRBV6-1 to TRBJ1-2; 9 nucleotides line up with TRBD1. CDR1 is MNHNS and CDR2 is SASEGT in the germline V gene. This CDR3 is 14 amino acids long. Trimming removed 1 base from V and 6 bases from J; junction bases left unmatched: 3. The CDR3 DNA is TGTGCCAGCAGTGAAGGCTGGACAGGGGATGGCTACACCTTC. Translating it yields CASSEGWTGDGYTF.

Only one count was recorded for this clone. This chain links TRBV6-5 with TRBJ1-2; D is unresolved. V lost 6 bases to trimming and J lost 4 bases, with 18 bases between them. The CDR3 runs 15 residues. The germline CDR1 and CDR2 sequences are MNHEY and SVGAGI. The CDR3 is CASRSGVGVGYGYTF. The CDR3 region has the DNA TGTGCCAGCAGATCGGGAGTCGGGGTGGGCTATGGCTACACCTTC.

CDR3 nucleotide sequence: TGTGCCAGCAGTGAAGGCGAGTTGGGTTCAGGGGTCGGCGAGCAGTACTTC. This encodes CASSEGELGSGVGEQYF. This chain links TRBV2 with TRBJ2-7; TRBD1 might be the D (6 bases). The CDR3 has 17 amino acids. Germline-derived CDR1 and CDR2 are SNHLY and FYNNEI. V lost 1 base, J lost 6 bases, and 22 bases lay in between.

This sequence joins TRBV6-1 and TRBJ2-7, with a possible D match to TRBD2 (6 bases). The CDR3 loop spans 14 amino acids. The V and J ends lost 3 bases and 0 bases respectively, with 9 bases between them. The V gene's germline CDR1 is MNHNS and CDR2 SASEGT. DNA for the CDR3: TGTGCCAGCAGTGATAGCGGACACTCCTACGAGCAGTACTTC. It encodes CASSDSGHSYEQYF.

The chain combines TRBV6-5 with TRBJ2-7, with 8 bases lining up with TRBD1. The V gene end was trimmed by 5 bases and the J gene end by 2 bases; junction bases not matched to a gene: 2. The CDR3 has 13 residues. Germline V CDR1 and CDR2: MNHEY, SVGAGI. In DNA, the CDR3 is TGTGCCAGCAGTCAGGACAGGGCCTACGAGCAGTACTTC. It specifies CASSQDRAYEQYF.

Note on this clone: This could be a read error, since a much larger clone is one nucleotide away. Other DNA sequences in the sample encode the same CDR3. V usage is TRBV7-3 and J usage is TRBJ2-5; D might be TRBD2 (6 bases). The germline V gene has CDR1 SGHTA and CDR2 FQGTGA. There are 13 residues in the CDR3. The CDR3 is CASSPSGGETQYF. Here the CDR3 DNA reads TGTGCCAGCAGCCCCTCTGGCGGGGAGACTCAGTACTTC.

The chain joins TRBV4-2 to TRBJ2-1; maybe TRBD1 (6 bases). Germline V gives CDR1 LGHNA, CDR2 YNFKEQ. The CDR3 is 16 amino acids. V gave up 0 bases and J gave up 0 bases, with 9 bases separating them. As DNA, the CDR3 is TGTGCCAGCAGCCAAGAATGGGACAACTCCTACAATGAGCAGTTCTTC. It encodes CASSQEWDNSYNEQFF.

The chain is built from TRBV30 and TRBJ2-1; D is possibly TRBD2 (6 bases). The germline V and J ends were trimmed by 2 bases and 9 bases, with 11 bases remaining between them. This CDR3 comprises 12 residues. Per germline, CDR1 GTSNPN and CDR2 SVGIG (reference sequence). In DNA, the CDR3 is TGTGCCTGGAGTTCTAGCGACCTTGAGCAGTTCTTC. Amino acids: CAWSSSDLEQFF. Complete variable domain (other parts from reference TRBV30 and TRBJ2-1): SQTIHQWPATLVQPVGSPLSLECTVEGTSNPNLYWYRQAAGRGLQLLFYSVGIGQISSEVPQNLSASRPQDRQFILSSKKLLLSDSGFYLCAWSSSDLEQFFGPGTRLTVL.

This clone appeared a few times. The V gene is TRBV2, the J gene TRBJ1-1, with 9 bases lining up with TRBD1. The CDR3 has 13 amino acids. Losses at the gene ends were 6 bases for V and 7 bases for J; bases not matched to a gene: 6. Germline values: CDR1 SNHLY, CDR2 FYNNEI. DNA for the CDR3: TGTGCCAGCAGACCGGGACAGGGCATTGAAGCTTTCTTT. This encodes CASRPGQGIEAFF. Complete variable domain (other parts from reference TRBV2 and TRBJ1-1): EPEVTQTPSHQVTQMGQEVILRCVPISNHLYFYWYRQILGQKVEFLVSFYNNEISEKSEIFDDQFSVERPDGSNFTLKIRSTKLEDSAMYFCASRPGQGIEAFFGQGTRLTVV.

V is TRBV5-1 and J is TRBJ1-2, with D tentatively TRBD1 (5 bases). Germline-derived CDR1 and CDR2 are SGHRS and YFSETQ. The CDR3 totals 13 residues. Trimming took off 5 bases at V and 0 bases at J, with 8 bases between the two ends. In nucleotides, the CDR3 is TGCGCCAGCAGACAGGACCCTAACTATGGCTACACCTTC. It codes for CASRQDPNYGYTF.